Shown below are 14 T cell receptor beta chains from a single sample sequenced in a study of cytomegalovirus exposure and HLA in healthy donors. Vbeta (60) and Jbeta (13) primers were used in the PCR. Data came from immunoSEQ multiplex PCR; TCRdb stores just in-frame clones and leaves some out. The sample has under 110,000 clones; roughly 82% are singletons. Sequencing was carried out using PBMCs. Receptors were obtained from a man aged 50-60 years in good health and CMV-seronegative.

Turning to this clone: The sample contains more than one DNA sequence encoding this CDR3. The chain combines TRBV19 with TRBJ1-1; TRBD1 agrees at 9 bases. V shed 6 bases, J shed 1 base, and the junction held 3 bases outside the gene matches. Looked up from germline, CDR1 is LNHDA and CDR2 is SQIVND (reference sequence). The CDR3 has 14 residues. CDR3 loop: CASRRDRENTEAFF. As DNA, the CDR3 is TGTGCCAGTAGGCGGGACAGGGAGAACACTGAAGCTTTCTTT.

V and J are TRBV19 and TRBJ2-7; D call uncertain. The germline CDR1 and CDR2 sequences are LNHDA and SQIVND (reference sequence). The V end was cut by 5 bases, the J end by 3 bases, with 11 bases between. This CDR3 has 13 amino acids. CDR3 in amino acids: CASSPPGYYEQYF. CDR3 nucleotides: TGTGCCAGTAGTCCCCCGGGTTACTACGAGCAGTACTTC. The variable domain in full, completed from reference TRBV19 and TRBJ2-7, reads DGGITQSPKYLFRKEGQNVTLSCEQNLNHDAMYWYRQDPGQGLRLIYYSQIVNDFQKGDIAEGYSVSREKKESFPLTVTSAQKNPTAFYLCASSPPGYYEQYFGPGTRLTVT.

The chain links TRBV25-1 to TRBJ2-7; D unresolved. CDR1 MGHDK and CDR2 SYGVNS come from the germline V gene. Trimming cost V 5 bases and J 5 bases, with 16 bases left between them. CDR3 length equals 14 residues. DNA for the CDR3: TGTGCCAGCAGTTTATCACAGCCCGTCGACGAGCAGTACTTC. Its protein product is CASSLSQPVDEQYF.

The V and J genes are TRBV7-7 and TRBJ1-1; tentatively, D is TRBD1 (5 bases). V was shortened by 5 bases and J by 8 bases, with 15 bases between the two germline ends. Germline-derived CDR1 and CDR2 are SSHAT and FNYEAQ (reference sequence). The CDR3 consists of 13 residues. In DNA form, the CDR3 reads TGTGCCAGCAGCCTAGTTGCGGGGCAAGAAGCTTTCTTT. Residues: CASSLVAGQEAFF.

This chain links TRBV12-5 with TRBJ1-6; 9 bases are a match to TRBD1. Trimming removed 3 bases from V and 9 bases from J; junction bases left unmatched: 6. This CDR3 spans 15 amino acids. Per germline, CDR1 LGHNT and CDR2 FRNRAP. CDR3 nucleotide sequence: TGTGCTAGTGGTTTAACGGGACAGGGCGGTTCACCCCTCCACTTT. This gives the protein CASGLTGQGGSPLHF.

The chain couples TRBV6-1 to TRBJ2-3; maybe TRBD2 (5 bases). Germline lookup yields CDR1 MNHNS and CDR2 SASEGT. This CDR3 spans 12 amino acids. The ends were cut back, 6 bases at V and 7 bases at J, with 11 bases in the middle. In DNA, the CDR3 is TGTGCCAGCAGCGAACTAGTAAATACGCAGTATTTT. It translates to CASSELVNTQYF.

This clone was seen more than once but under ten times. This sequence joins TRBV6-1 and TRBJ1-6; the D is unclear. This CDR3 contains 12 residues. CDR1 and CDR2 (germline): MNHNS, SASEGT. With 3 bases removed from V and 5 bases from J, the gap between germline ends came to 2 bases. The chain's CDR3 is CASSDNNSPLHF. CDR3 sequence (DNA): TGTGCCAGCAGTGACAATAATTCACCCCTCCACTTT.

The sample holds a few counts of this clone. The V gene is TRBV27, the J gene TRBJ2-5, with D possibly matching TRBD2 (5 bases). V lost 4 bases, J lost 1 base, and 19 bases lay in between. This CDR3 spans 17 amino acids. Germline V gene lookup returns CDR1 MNHEY and CDR2 SMNVEV (reference sequence). CDR3 nucleotides: TGTGCCAGCAGTTCCCTTTTTCGGGGAGAATTCCAAGAGACCCAGTACTTC. As protein: CASSSLFRGEFQETQYF.

This rearrangement joins TRBV5-4 to TRBJ1-1, with D tentatively TRBD1 (5 bases). The V end was cut by 0 bases, the J end by 4 bases, with 7 bases between. Germline CDR1 and CDR2: SGHNT and YYREEE (reference sequence). This CDR3 is built from 13 residues. CDR3 sequence reads: CASSLGTGTEAFF. The DNA for the CDR3 is TGTGCCAGCAGCTTGGGAACAGGCACTGAAGCTTTCTTT.

The chain couples TRBV11-2 to TRBJ2-5; no firm D call. V lost 3 bases and J 1 base, leaving 12 bases between the germline ends. This CDR3 has 15 residues. Germline V CDR1 and CDR2: SGHAT, FQNNGV. CDR3 amino acids: CASSFSWAPQETQYF. DNA of the CDR3: TGTGCCAGCAGCTTCTCGTGGGCACCCCAAGAGACCCAGTACTTC.

Only one count was recorded for this clone. The chain is built from TRBV6-1 and TRBJ1-2; 8 bases line up with TRBD1. The CDR3 has 14 amino acids. V trimming: 5 bases; J trimming: 7 bases; junction bases outside the gene matches: 9. CDR1 and CDR2 from the germline V gene are MNHNS and SASEGT. CDR3 DNA sequence: TGTGCCAGCAGTAATGACAGGGGCATCGCTGGCTACACCTTC. Its protein product is CASSNDRGIAGYTF.

CDR3 in DNA: TGTGCCAGCAGCTTAATCCGGTTTGACTACAATGAGCAGTTCTTC. It is translated as CASSLIRFDYNEQFF. The rearrangement uses TRBV7-8 and TRBJ2-1; D is unclear. Germline CDR1 SGHVS, CDR2 FQNEAQ. Trimming cost V 2 bases and J 3 bases, with 11 bases left between them. CDR3 size: 15 residues.

CDR3 sequence (DNA): TGCGCCAGCAGCTTGGGGGGGACAGGCCCTTACAATGAGCAGTTCTTC. It encodes CASSLGGTGPYNEQFF. The V call is TRBV5-1, the J call TRBJ2-1; 8 nucleotides align to TRBD1. Trimming took 0 bases from V and 4 from J; bases not matched to a gene: 6. CDR1 and CDR2 (germline): SGHRS, YFSETQ. The CDR3 loop spans 16 amino acids.

This rearrangement joins TRBV5-6 to TRBJ1-1; D is undetermined. CDR1 is SGHDT and CDR2 is YYEEEE in the germline V gene. Trimming took off 4 bases at V and 5 bases at J, with 18 bases between the two ends. The CDR3 is 15 residues long. CDR3 in amino acids: CASSHWRSLRTEAFF. The CDR3 DNA follows: TGTGCCAGCAGCCACTGGAGAAGCCTCCGGACTGAAGCTTTCTTT.